The rows below give T cell receptor beta chains drawn from one sample of a study of beta chain features in type 1 diabetes. The repertoire was sequenced with immunoSEQ multiplex PCR; TCRdb's copy has only in-frame clones and lacks some. The sample lists about 360,000 clones; around an eighth were seen once. Sequencing input: naive CD4+ T cells from blood. These receptors all come from a man aged 18-30 years in good health. The CDR3 runs from the conserved cysteine through the conserved F or W. Fields, in order: J gene, V gene, CDR3 protein.

TRBJ1-1 | TRBV18 | CASSPDRVEAFF
TRBJ2-7 | TRBV6-5 | CASSPTMASKTEQYF
TRBJ2-6 | TRBV27 | CASSREVGWSGANVLTF
TRBJ1-1 | TRBV6-6 | CASRGRVRVTEAFF
TRBJ2-7 | TRBV5-4 | CASSFPGQPTYEQYF
TRBJ1-2 | TRBV2 | CASKKQGSSYGYTF
TRBJ2-2 | TRBV30 | CAWSIYRGKLFF
TRBJ2-5 | TRBV29-1 | CSVDGPQETQYF
TRBJ1-2 | TRBV2 | CASRRQSYGYTF
TRBJ2-7 | TRBV27 | CASSSPGGEQYF
TRBJ1-5 | TRBV7-2 | CASSLDRGPQPQHF
TRBJ2-2 | TRBV27 | CASSFREGARELFF
TRBJ2-3 | TRBV4-2 | CASSQDLMGSLNTQYF
TRBJ1-5 | TRBV7-8 | CASSLSMEGGWQPQHF
TRBJ1-2 | TRBV6-5 | CASRLDRAGYGYTF
TRBJ2-5 | TRBV5-1 | CASSLAFGQQETQYF
TRBJ1-1 | TRBV7-2 | CASSSQGARGNTEAFF
TRBJ2-7 | TRBV7-8 | CASSLTLPGRSFVVYEQYF
TRBJ2-2 | TRBV7-2 | CASSARGLNTGELFF
TRBJ2-1 | TRBV7-2 | CASSSPERDWGNEQFF
TRBJ1-5 | TRBV7-2 | CASKGGGGSSNQPQHF
TRBJ2-5 | TRBV5-6 | CASSGGTEETQYF
TRBJ2-3 | TRBV28 | CASSPPGYSTDTQYF
TRBJ2-1 | TRBV7-2 | CASRSLAEAYNEQFF
TRBJ2-1 | TRBV29-1 | CSVGGLADNEQFF
TRBJ2-3 | TRBV4-3 | CASSQDQTGLGDTQYF
TRBJ1-5 | TRBV6-6 | CASRFGTVSNQPQHF
TRBJ2-1 | TRBV27 | CASSFLLAGVVEQFF
TRBJ2-6 | TRBV30 | CAWSRSGANVLTF
TRBJ2-7 | TRBV18 | CASSGTTRGEQYF
TRBJ2-7 | TRBV5-1 | CASSLASGGLDEQYF
TRBJ2-1 | TRBV14 | CASSKTSGSLSYNEQFF
TRBJ2-1 | TRBV9 | CASQQAGGFDNEQFF
TRBJ2-3 | TRBV5-6 | CASSLASGTDTQYF
TRBJ1-2 | TRBV6-1 | CASSPRQDYGYTF
TRBJ2-7 | TRBV6-1 | CASRRTSGGAGEQYF
TRBJ2-5 | TRBV6-5 | CASSYMNSGGQETQYF
TRBJ2-7 | TRBV15 | CATSRDSSGLGEQYF
TRBJ1-3 | TRBV11-2 | CASSLTGQGFFSGNTIYF
TRBJ2-1 | TRBV15 | CATSKRRGESSYNEQFF
TRBJ1-1 | TRBV18 | CASSPRTGGAGTNTEAFF
TRBJ1-3 | TRBV9 | CASRAGGADSGNTIYF
TRBJ2-2 | TRBV10-3 | CAISESGRTANTGELFF
TRBJ2-1 | TRBV9 | CASSVVGLTNEQFF
TRBJ1-1 | TRBV29-1 | CSVGDTGGVTEAFF
TRBJ1-1 | TRBV6-5 | CASSYSAENTEAFF
TRBJ2-2 | TRBV6-4 | CATQRDRAIGELFF
TRBJ1-5 | TRBV6-5 | CASRRGNQPQHF
TRBJ2-7 | TRBV6-5 | CASSYSGTGSREQYF
TRBJ1-1 | TRBV5-1 | CASSSGQGWGAFF
TRBJ1-3 | TRBV7-9 | CASRWDRDGNTIYF
TRBJ2-2 | TRBV27 | CASTPTGQGNHGELFF
TRBJ1-1 | TRBV29-1 | CSVGYTLNTEAFF
TRBJ2-3 | TRBV5-1 | CASSFRPGGPTDTQYF
TRBJ2-3 | TRBV2 | CASSENQSTDTQYF